This TCR beta chain was observed in a study of regulatory T cells in long-lasting Graves disease. Study-level findings and limits: Persistent disease was associated with favored TRBV28 usage and with favored use of TRBJ1-2 and TRBJ2-5.

Construction of the TCR beta libraries employed iRepertoire HTBI primers in conjunction with Arm-PCR of CDR3 regions. In TCRdb, the multiplex PCR reads were re-called with MiXCR into one record per CDR3 protein. The data contain 400,000 to 550,000 distinct CDR3 sequences, 16% of them singletons. Concerning this clonotype itself: Its antigen remains unidentified.

The CDR3 spans 18 residues. Germline CDR1 and CDR2: SGHRS and YFSETQ. As for time point: newly diagnosed GD, antithyroid drugs for less than 3 months. There was RNA extracted from PBMCs, and the TCR library was made from it. The same data also contributed to another study, on T cells in Graves' hyperthyroidism and ophthalmopathy. This second study notes: Hyperthyroidism had been newly diagnosed in patients aged 18 to 65, and its duration was under 2 months.

Specimen: peripheral blood mononuclear cells (PBMCs), collected at new diagnosis, from a patient treated with antithyroid drugs. The chain carries TRBV5-1 and TRBJ2-3, with 9 bases matching TRBD2. The J call is doubtful: the DNA matches TRBJ2-1 better. The receptor was isolated from a woman younger than 35 with Graves disease. The chain's CDR3 is CASSLPTLAGVSHNEQFF. The CDR3 DNA is TGCGCCAGCAGCTTACCCACATTAGCGGGAGTCAGTCACAATGAGCAGTTCTTC.